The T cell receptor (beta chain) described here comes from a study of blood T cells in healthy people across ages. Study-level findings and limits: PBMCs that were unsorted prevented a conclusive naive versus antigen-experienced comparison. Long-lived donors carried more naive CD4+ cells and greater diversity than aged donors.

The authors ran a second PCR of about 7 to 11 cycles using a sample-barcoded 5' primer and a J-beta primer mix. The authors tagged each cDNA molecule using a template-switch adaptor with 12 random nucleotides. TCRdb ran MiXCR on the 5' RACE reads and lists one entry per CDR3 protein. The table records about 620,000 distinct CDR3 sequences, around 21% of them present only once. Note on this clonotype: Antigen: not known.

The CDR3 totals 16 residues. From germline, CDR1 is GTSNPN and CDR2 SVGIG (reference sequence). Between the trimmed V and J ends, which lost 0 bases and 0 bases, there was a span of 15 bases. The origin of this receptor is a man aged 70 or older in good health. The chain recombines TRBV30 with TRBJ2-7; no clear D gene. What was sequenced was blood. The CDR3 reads CAWSVRMNKSSYEQYF. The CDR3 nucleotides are TGTGCCTGGAGTGTACGAATGAACAAGAGCTCCTACGAGCAGTACTTC.